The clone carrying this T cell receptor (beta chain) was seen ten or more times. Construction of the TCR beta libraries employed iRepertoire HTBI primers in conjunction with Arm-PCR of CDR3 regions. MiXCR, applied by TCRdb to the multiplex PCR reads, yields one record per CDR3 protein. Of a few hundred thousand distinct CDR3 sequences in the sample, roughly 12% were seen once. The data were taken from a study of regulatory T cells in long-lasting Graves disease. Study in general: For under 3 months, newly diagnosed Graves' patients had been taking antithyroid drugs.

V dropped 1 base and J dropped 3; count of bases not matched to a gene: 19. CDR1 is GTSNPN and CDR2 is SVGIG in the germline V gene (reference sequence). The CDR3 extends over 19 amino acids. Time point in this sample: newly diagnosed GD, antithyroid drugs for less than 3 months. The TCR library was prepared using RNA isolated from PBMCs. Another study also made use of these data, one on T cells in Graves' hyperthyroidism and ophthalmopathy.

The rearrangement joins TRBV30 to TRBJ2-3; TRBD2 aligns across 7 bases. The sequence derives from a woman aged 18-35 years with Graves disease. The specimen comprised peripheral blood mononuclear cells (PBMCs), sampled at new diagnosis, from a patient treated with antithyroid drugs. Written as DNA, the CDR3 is TGTGCCTGGAGTGGGGCCCCTGGGGAGGGAAGGTTGGAGACAGATACGCAGTATTTT. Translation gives CAWSGAPGEGRLETDTQYF.